The 9 T cell receptor beta chains below all came from one sample that was sequenced in a study of massively parallel sequencing of T cell beta chains (dated by TCRdb to the late 2000s). To prepare the library, 5' RACE was applied. Instrument used: Illumina Genome Analyzer II. TCRdb cleaned the public reads at Q25 with fastp, built clones with MiXCR and kept in-frame beta chains. Merged by CDR3 protein, the rows form single entries marked with the most common genes and DNA. The sample profile shows roughly 4,000 distinct CDR3 sequences; 35% to 45% of them were found once. The ten largest make up about 3.2% of the sample. Sequenced material: commercial RNA from peripheral blood pooled from many donors. These receptors were taken from a pool of human donors in good health; the sample was commercial RNA pooled from many donors.

This clonotype has only a few counts. The genes are TRBV13 and TRBJ1-1, with D uncertain. Trimming removed 4 bases from V and 0 bases from J, with 9 bases in between. Germline V gives CDR1 PRHDT, CDR2 FYEKMQ (reference sequence). This CDR3 spans 14 amino acids. The CDR3 loop is CASSSQTLNTEAFF. For the CDR3, the DNA is TGTGCCAGCAGCTCACAGACTCTGAACACTGAAGCTTTCTTT.

This chain joins TRBV5-1 and TRBJ1-1; D call uncertain. Per germline, CDR1 SGHRS and CDR2 YFSETQ. Trimming pared 2 bases from V and 1 base from J, leaving 9 bases between. This CDR3 contains 14 residues. The CDR3 here is CASSLIPGNTEAFF. CDR3 coding DNA: TGCGCCAGCAGCTTAATTCCGGGGAACACTGAAGCTTTCTTT.

This chain uses TRBV20-1 with TRBJ2-7, with 8 bases fitting TRBD1. Trimming at V came to 5 bases and at J to 3 bases, leaving 6 bases not matched to a gene. This CDR3 has 13 residues. Germline assignment: CDR1 DFQATT and CDR2 SNEGSKA (reference sequence). For the CDR3, the DNA is TGCAGTGCTCTTACAGGGACAGGCTACGAGCAGTACTTC. Protein product: CSALTGTGYEQYF.

This sequence joins TRBV7-1 and TRBJ2-7; 7 bases map to TRBD1. TRBV7-1 is classed as an ORF, of uncertain function. The length of the CDR3 is 13 residues. V lost 1 base and J lost 6; bases outside the gene matches: 3. DNA of the CDR3: TGTGCCAGCAGCTCAGGACAGGGCGGCGAGCAGTACTTC. It specifies CASSSGQGGEQYF.

The rearrangement uses TRBV13 and TRBJ1-1; the D gene is possibly TRBD1 (5 bases). Per germline, CDR1 PRHDT and CDR2 FYEKMQ (reference sequence). V lost 0 bases and J 1 base, leaving 9 bases between the germline ends. The CDR3 spans 15 residues. Written as DNA, the CDR3 is TGTGCCAGCAGCTTAGGAGGGACCAAGAACACTGAAGCTTTCTTT. Its translation: CASSLGGTKNTEAFF.

This clonotype has only a few counts. This chain uses TRBV14 with TRBJ2-7; D unclear. The germline V gene encodes CDR1 SGHDN and CDR2 FVKESK. The CDR3 is 13 amino acids. The V end was cut by 0 bases, the J end by 2 bases, with 5 bases between. DNA for the CDR3: TGTGCCAGCAGCCAAGATCGGACCTACGAGCAGTACTTC. It is translated as CASSQDRTYEQYF.

This chain connects TRBV4-1 to TRBJ1-5, with D possibly TRBD1 on 5 matching bases. This CDR3 comprises 14 residues. Germline V gene sequence: CDR1 MGHRA, CDR2 YSYEKL. Between the trimmed V and J ends, which lost 2 bases and 4 bases, there was a span of 9 bases. CDR3 sequence reads: CASSQQGGNQPQHF. CDR3 DNA sequence: TGCGCCAGCAGCCAACAGGGTGGTAATCAGCCCCAGCATTTT.

V usage is TRBV4-2 and J usage is TRBJ1-1; unclear D gene. Germline V gene data show CDR1 as LGHNA and CDR2 as YNFKEQ. This CDR3 has 15 amino acids. Between the trimmed V and J ends, which lost 0 bases and 1 base, there was a span of 9 bases. The CDR3 is CASSQDFGRNTEAFF. CDR3 DNA: TGTGCCAGCAGCCAAGACTTCGGCAGGAACACTGAAGCTTTCTTT.

V gene TRBV13 combines with J gene TRBJ1-5; weak D call: TRBD1 (5 bases). The germline V gene has CDR1 PRHDT and CDR2 FYEKMQ (reference sequence). V was trimmed by 4 bases and J by 4 bases, leaving 11 bases between them. The CDR3 runs 14 residues. The CDR3, as DNA: TGTGCCAGCAGCTGGGGGGGTTCAAATCAGCCCCAGCATTTT. This gives the protein CASSWGGSNQPQHF. Filled out from reference TRBV13 and TRBJ1-5, the complete variable domain reads AAGVIQSPRHLIKEKRETATLKCYPIPRHDTVYWYQQGPGQDPQFLISFYEKMQSDKGSIPDRFSAQQFSDYHSELNMSSLELGDSALYFCASSWGGSNQPQHFGDGTRLSIL.